This section outlines one T cell receptor (beta chain) sequence together with its context. This table comes from immunoSEQ multiplex PCR, and its TCRdb copy is limited to in-frame clones, with some not included. The sample lists tens of thousands of clones; less than 85% were seen once. This entry belongs to a study of control samples from healthy donors and cancer patients. This CDR3 is 15 amino acids long. Trimming shortened V by 1 base and J by 4 bases, and 12 bases separated the two germline ends. In germline, CDR1 is SGDLS, CDR2 YYNGEE. The receptor's source is a man between 60 and 70 years old in good health. Sequencing used blood. This sequence joins TRBV9 and TRBJ1-3; D is possibly TRBD1 (5 bases). The CDR3 reads CASSVRGVGGNTIYF. The CDR3 region has the DNA TGTGCCAGCAGCGTAAGAGGGGTTGGCGGAAACACCATATATTTT.